A single sample is the source of the 8 T cell receptor beta chains below, sequenced in a study of blood T cell repertoires in COVID-19. Profiled with immunoSEQ multiplex PCR; TCRdb holds only in-frame clones, not every one. The data show 250,000 to 350,000 clones, about nine tenths seen once. Material for sequencing was peripheral blood. The receptors come from a woman aged 55-70 years with acute or convalescent COVID-19.

The genes are TRBV4-3 and TRBJ2-3; TRBD2 agrees at 7 bases. Germline CDR1 reads LGHNA; CDR2 reads YSLEER. The CDR3 has 17 residues. After removal of 0 bases from V and 5 bases from J, the junction contained 11 bases not matched to a gene. The CDR3 DNA is TGCGCCAGCAGCCAAGATTTACTTCCCGGGAGGAAAGATACGCAGTATTTT. Amino acid sequence: CASSQDLLPGRKDTQYF.

This clone came up once. The chain links TRBV12-5 to TRBJ1-3, with 12 bases identical to TRBD1. CDR1 is LGHNT, CDR2 FRNRAP, per germline. J was trimmed by 2 bases and V by 5 bases; bases with no gene match: 4. This CDR3 contains 16 residues. The chain's CDR3 is CASGLGQGAAGNTIYF. The DNA for the CDR3 is TGTGCTAGTGGTCTGGGACAGGGGGCCGCTGGAAACACCATATATTTT.

This chain joins TRBV28 and TRBJ1-3; D gene ambiguous. The CDR3 extends over 15 amino acids. Trimming removed 2 bases from V and 0 bases from J, with 8 bases in between. CDR1 and CDR2 (germline): MDHEN, SYDVKM. This chain's CDR3 is CASSLVGSSGNTIYF. The CDR3 DNA is TGTGCCAGCAGTTTAGTAGGGAGCTCTGGAAACACCATATATTTT.

The rearrangement joins TRBV15 to TRBJ2-7; 9 nucleotides align to TRBD2. The CDR3 has 16 amino acids. Germline lookup yields CDR1 LNHNV and CDR2 YYDKDF (reference sequence). The ends lost 1 base at V and 2 bases at J; junction bases unmatched: 6. Written as DNA, the CDR3 is TGTGCCACCAGCAGAGGGAAGTCTAGCGGGACCTACGAGCAGTACTTC. This sequence encodes CATSRGKSSGTYEQYF.

The chain recombines TRBV5-4 with TRBJ2-5, with D possibly being TRBD2 (6 bases). The V gene's germline CDR1 is SGHNT and CDR2 YYREEE (reference sequence). The CDR3 length is 14 residues. Trimming pared 6 bases from V and 5 bases from J, leaving 17 bases between. This CDR3 reads CASTTREESETQYF. DNA of the CDR3: TGTGCCAGCACCACGAGGGAGGAGTCGGAGACCCAGTACTTC. The full variable domain, completed using reference TRBV5-4 and TRBJ2-5, is ETGVTQSPTHLIKTRGQQVTLRCSSQSGHNTVSWYQQALGQGPQFIFQYYREEENGRGNFPPRFSGLQFPNYSSELNVNALELDDSALYLCASTTREESETQYFGPGTRLLVL.

V and J are TRBV6-5 and TRBJ1-2; the match to TRBD1 covers 8 bases. The trim removed 2 bases at V and 6 bases at J, leaving 11 bases unmatched. The CDR3 is made up of 16 amino acids. The V gene's germline CDR1 is MNHEY and CDR2 SVGAGI. CDR3 nucleotide sequence: TGTGCCAGCAGTTACAGGCGAGCAGGGGGCGGAGATGGCTACACCTTC. Its translation is CASSYRRAGGGDGYTF.

This chain uses TRBV2 with TRBJ2-7; TRBD2 is a possible D gene (7 bases). The CDR3 has 15 amino acids. Germline CDR1 is SNHLY and CDR2 is FYNNEI. V was clipped by 4 bases and J by 0 bases, with 13 bases between them. The CDR3 bases are TGTGCCAGCAGTGGGCGGGGGCGGAGCTCCTACGAGCAGTACTTC. Amino acids: CASSGRGRSSYEQYF.

This clone showed up just once. The chain carries TRBV29-1 and TRBJ2-7; 9 bases align to TRBD2. The CDR3 has 14 amino acids. V shed 1 base and J 5 bases; nucleotides not matched to a gene: 6. Germline assignment: CDR1 SQVTM and CDR2 ANQGSEA. The CDR3 region has the DNA TGCAGCGTTGAAGTAGGACTAGCGACGCACGAGCAGTACTTC. This gives the protein CSVEVGLATHEQYF.